This T cell receptor (beta chain) was found in a study of blood T cells in healthy people across ages. In the study overall: Capture via template switching afforded approximately one barcoded beta molecule per two T cells.

Sample-barcoded 5' priming and a J-beta primer mix drove a second PCR of 7 to 11 cycles. TCRdb independently ran MiXCR on the 5' RACE reads; one entry per CDR3 protein. The sample lists 600,000 to 900,000 distinct CDR3 sequences, about a quarter occurring once. Findings and limits, study-wide: The fall in TCR beta diversity per million T cells was roughly linear with age.

This clonotype was seen at least ten times. As yet, its antigen is unknown. Losses at the gene ends were 4 bases for V and 4 bases for J; bases not matched to a gene: 6. This CDR3 has 15 residues. Per germline, CDR1 MRHNA and CDR2 SNTAGT. The sample also formed part of further work on T cells of mothers and their children. That source notes: Once extracted, all RNA went into cDNA synthesis at about 1.5 ug per 15 ul. Reads obtained per mother exceeded 9.5 million TCR beta CDR3 reads, with about 3 million obtained per child.

The J gene is TRBJ2-3, the V gene TRBV6-4; 9 bases are a match to TRBD2. Material for sequencing was blood. The origin of this receptor is a boy aged 5-17 years in good health. The CDR3 bases are TGTGCCAGCAGTGCGTCTAGCGGGGCCGCAGATACGCAGTATTTT. Protein: CASSASSGAADTQYF.